This TCR beta chain appears in the sequencing data of a study of T cell responses to AZD1222 COVID-19 vaccine. Overall study results and limits: Dominant CD4 TCR responses targeted spike regions 160-218 and 743-854.

CDR1 and CDR2 from the germline V gene are MGHDK and SYGVNS. V lost 0 bases and J 5 bases, leaving 13 bases between the germline ends. The CDR3 spans 15 residues. This clone was observed a single time. What it binds is unknown. Produced via immunoSEQ multiplex PCR; TCRdb's table is partial and in-frame only. This sample yields approximately 150,000 clones, of which 80% to 95% are seen a single time; less than 2% belongs to the top ten. Material: peripheral blood, obtained 28 days after the second AZD1222 dose. The rearrangement uses TRBV25-1 and TRBJ2-5, with D maybe TRBD1 (5 bases). The clonotype comes from an adult who received the AZD1222 COVID-19 vaccine. CDR3 sequence reads: CASSEYTGLRETQYF. As DNA, the CDR3 is TGTGCCAGCAGTGAATATACAGGTCTGAGGGAGACCCAGTACTTC.